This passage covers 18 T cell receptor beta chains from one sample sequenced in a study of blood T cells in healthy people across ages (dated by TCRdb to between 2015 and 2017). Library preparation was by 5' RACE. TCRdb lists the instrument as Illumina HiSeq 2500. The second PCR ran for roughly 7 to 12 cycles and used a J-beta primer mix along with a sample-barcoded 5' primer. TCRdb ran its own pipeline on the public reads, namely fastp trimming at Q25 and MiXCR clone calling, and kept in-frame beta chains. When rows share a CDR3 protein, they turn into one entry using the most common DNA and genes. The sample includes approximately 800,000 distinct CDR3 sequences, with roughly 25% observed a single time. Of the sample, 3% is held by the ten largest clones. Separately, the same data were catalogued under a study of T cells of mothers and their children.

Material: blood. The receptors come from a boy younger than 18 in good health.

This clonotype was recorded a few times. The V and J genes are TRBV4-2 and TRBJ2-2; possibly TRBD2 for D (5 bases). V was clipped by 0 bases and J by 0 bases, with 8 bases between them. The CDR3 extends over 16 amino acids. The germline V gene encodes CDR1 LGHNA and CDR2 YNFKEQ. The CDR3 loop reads CASSQEGSANTGELFF. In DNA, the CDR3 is TGTGCCAGCAGCCAAGAGGGGAGTGCGAACACCGGGGAGCTGTTTTTT.

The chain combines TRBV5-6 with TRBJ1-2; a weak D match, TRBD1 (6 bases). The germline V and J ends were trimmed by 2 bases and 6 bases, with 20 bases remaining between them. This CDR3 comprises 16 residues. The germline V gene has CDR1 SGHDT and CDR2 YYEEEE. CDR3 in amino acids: CASSLILGGGGDGYTF. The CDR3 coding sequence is TGTGCCAGCAGCTTAATTCTGGGAGGAGGGGGAGATGGCTACACCTTC. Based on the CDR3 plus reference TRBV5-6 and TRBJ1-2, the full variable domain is DAGVTQSPTHLIKTRGQQVTLRCSPKSGHDTVSWYQQALGQGPQFIFQYYEEEERQRGNFPDRFSGHQFPNYSSELNVNALLLGDSALYLCASSLILGGGGDGYTFGSGTRLTVV.

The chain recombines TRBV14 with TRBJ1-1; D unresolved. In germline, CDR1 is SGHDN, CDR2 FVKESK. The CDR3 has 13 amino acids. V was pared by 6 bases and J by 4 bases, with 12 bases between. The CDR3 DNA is TGTGCCAGCAGTGAGGTACCGGGCACTGAAGCTTTCTTT. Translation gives CASSEVPGTEAFF.

CDR3 region: CSATGTDSYEQYF. CDR3 nucleotides: TGCAGTGCCACCGGGACAGATTCCTACGAGCAGTACTTC. V and J are TRBV20-1 and TRBJ2-7, with 7 positions matching TRBD1. Trimming removed 6 bases from V and 1 base from J; junction bases left unmatched: 6. Germline lookup yields CDR1 DFQATT and CDR2 SNEGSKA (reference sequence). This CDR3 spans 13 amino acids.

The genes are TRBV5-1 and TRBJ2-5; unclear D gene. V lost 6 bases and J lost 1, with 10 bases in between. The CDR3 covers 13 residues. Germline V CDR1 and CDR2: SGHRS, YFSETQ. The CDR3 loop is CASKARIQETQYF. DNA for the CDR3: TGCGCCAGCAAGGCACGGATCCAAGAGACCCAGTACTTC.

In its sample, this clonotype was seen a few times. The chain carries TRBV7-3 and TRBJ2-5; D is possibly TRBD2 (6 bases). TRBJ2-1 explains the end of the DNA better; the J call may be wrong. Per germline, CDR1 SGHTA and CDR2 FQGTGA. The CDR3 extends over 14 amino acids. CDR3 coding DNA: TGTGCCAGCAGCCCAGGGATTGGCGGGGATGAGCAGTTCTTC. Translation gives CASSPGIGGDEQFF.

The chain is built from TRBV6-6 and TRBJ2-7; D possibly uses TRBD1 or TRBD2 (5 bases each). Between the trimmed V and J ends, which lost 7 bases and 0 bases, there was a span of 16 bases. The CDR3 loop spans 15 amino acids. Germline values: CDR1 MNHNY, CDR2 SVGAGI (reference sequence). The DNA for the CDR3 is TGTGCCAGCACTACGTCTGGGGGTCTCTCCTACGAGCAGTACTTC. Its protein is CASTTSGGLSYEQYF.

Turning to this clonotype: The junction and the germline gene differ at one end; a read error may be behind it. The CDR3 DNA is TGTGCCAGCAGCTTGGAGGGAATCGGCACCGGGGAGCTGGTTTTT. Encoded protein: CASSLEGIGTGELVF. The V gene is TRBV7-2, the J gene TRBJ2-2, with a weak D call TRBD2 (6 bases). CDR1 and CDR2 (germline): SGHTA, FQGNSA. The CDR3 has 15 residues.

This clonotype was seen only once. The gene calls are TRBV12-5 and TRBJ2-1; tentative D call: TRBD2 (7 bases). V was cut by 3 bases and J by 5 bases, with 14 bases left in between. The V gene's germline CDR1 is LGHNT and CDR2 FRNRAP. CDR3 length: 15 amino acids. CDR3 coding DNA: TGTGCTAGTGGTTTAATACAGGGAGGGGACAATGAGCAGTTCTTC. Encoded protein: CASGLIQGGDNEQFF.

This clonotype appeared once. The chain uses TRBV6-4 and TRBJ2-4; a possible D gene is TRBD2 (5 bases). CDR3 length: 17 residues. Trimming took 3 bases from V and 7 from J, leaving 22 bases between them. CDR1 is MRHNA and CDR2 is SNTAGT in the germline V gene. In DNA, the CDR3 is TGTGCCAGCAGTGAGGCCCCGAGAGGGTCGGGGAAGAACATTCAGTACTTC. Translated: CASSEAPRGSGKNIQYF.

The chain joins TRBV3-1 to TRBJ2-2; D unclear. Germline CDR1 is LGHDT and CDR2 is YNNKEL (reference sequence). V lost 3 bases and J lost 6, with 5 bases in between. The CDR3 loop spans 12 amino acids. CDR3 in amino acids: CASSHQAGELFF. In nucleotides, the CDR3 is TGTGCCAGCAGCCACCAAGCCGGGGAGCTGTTTTTT. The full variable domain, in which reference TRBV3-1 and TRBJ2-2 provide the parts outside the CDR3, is DTAVSQTPKYLVTQMGNDKSIKCEQNLGHDTMYWYKQDSKKFLKIMFSYNNKELIINETVPNRFSPKSPDKAHLNLHINSLELGDSAVYFCASSHQAGELFFGEGSRLTVL.

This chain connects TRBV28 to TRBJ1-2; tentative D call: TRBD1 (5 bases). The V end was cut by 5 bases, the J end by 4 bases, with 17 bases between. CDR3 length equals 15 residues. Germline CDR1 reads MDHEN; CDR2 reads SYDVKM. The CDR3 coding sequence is TGTGCCAGCAGTCCCTCCGGGAACGGGGGCTATGGCTACACCTTC. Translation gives CASSPSGNGGYGYTF.

CDR3 amino acids: CASSDRKTNYGYTF. CDR3 DNA sequence: TGTGCCAGCAGCGACCGGAAAACTAACTATGGCTACACCTTC. The V and J genes are TRBV9 and TRBJ1-2, with unresolved D. The length of the CDR3 is 14 residues. Germline loops: CDR1 SGDLS, CDR2 YYNGEE. V shed 3 bases and J shed 0 bases, with 9 bases lying between them.

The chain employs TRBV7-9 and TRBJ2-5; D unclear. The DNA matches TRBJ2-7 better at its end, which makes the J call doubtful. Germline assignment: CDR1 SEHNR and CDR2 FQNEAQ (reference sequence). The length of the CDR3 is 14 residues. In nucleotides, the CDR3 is TGTGCCAGCAGCGTATCTAGTTATTCCTACGAGCAGTACTTC. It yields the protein CASSVSSYSYEQYF.

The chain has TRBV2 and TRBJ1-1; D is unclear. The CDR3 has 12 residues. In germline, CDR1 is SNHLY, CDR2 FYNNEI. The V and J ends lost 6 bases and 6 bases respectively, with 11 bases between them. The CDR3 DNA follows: TGTGCCAGCAGGTCAGATTCGGCTGAAGCTTTCTTT. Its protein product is CASRSDSAEAFF.

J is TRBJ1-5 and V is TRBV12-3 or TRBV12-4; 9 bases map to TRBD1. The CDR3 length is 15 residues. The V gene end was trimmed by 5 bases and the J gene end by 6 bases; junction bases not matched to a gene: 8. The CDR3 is CASSPTGGNGQPQHF. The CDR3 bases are TGTGCCAGCAGTCCAACAGGGGGCAACGGTCAGCCCCAGCATTTT.

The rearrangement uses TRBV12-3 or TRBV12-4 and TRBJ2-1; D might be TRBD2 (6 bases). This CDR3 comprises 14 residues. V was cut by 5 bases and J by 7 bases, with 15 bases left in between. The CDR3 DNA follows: TGTGCCAGCAGTAATTGGGGGGAAGGTAATGAGCAGTTCTTC. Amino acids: CASSNWGEGNEQFF.

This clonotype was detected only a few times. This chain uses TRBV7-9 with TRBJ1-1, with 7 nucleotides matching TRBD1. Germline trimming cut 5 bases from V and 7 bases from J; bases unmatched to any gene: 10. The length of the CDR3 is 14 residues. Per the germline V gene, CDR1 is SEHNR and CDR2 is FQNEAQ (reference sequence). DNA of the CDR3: TGTGCCAGCAGCCGACAGGGTTTAATTGATGAAGCTTTCTTT. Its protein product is CASSRQGLIDEAFF.